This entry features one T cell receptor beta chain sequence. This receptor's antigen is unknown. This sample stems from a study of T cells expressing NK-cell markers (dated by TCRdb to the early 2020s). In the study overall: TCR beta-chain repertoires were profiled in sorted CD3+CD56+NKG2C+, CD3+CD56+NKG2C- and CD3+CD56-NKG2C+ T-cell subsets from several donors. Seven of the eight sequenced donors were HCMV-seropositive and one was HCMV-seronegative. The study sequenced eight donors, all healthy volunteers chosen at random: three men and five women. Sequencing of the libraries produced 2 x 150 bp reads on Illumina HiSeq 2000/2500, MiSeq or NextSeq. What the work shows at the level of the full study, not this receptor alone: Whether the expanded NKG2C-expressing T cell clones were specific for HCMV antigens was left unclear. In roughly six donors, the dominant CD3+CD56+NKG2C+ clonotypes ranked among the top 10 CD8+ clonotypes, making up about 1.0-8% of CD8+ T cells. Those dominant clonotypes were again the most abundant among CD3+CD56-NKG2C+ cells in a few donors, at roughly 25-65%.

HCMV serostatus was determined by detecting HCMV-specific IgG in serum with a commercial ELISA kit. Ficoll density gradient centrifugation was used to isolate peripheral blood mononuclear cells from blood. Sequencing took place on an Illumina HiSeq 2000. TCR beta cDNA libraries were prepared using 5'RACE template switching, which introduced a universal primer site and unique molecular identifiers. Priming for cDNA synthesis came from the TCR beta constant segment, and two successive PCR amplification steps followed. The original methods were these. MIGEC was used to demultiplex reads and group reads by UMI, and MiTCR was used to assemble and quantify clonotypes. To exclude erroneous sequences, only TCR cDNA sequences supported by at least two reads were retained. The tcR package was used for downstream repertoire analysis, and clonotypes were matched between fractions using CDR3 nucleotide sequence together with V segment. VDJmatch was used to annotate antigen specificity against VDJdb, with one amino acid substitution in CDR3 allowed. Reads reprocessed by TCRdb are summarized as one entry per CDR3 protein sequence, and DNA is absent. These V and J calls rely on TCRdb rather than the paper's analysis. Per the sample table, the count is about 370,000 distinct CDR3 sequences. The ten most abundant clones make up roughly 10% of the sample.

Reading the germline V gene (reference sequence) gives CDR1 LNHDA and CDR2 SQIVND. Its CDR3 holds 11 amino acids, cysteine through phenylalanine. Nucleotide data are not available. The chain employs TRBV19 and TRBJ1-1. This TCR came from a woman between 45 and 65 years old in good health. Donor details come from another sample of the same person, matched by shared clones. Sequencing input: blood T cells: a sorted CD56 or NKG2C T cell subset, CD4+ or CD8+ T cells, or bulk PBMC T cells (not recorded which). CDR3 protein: CASSMGGMAFF.